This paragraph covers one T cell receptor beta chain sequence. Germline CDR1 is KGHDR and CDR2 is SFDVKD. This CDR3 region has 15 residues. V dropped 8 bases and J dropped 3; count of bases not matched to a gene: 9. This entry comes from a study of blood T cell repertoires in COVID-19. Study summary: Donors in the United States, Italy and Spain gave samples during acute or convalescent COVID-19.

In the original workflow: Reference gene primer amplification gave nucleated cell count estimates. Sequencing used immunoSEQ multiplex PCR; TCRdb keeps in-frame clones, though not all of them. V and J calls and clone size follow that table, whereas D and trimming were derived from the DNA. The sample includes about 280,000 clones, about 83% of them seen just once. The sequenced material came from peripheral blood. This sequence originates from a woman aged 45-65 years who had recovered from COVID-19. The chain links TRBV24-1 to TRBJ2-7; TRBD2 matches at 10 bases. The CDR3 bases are TGTGCCACCAAGGCTTGGACTAGCGGATACTACGAGCAGTACTTC. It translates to CATKAWTSGYYEQYF.